The 17 T cell receptor beta chains below all came from one sample that was sequenced in a study of vaccination effects on CD4 cells after COVID-19. Measured with immunoSEQ multiplex PCR; TCRdb has only the in-frame clones, and not every one. The sample shows 45,000 or so clones, about 78% of them seen only once. No antigen is known for these receptors. The culture ran for under eleven days, and then CD4+ T cells were isolated. The starting material was CD4+ T cells from PBMCs cultured without peptide, obtained before COVID-19 vaccination. Source of these receptors: a human donor who had a prior SARS-CoV-2 infection.

This chain links TRBV2 with TRBJ2-5; 11 bases align to TRBD1. Per germline, CDR1 SNHLY and CDR2 FYNNEI. Germline trimming cut 6 bases from V and 5 bases from J; bases unmatched to any gene: 5. CDR3 length: 14 amino acids. CDR3 loop: CASRGTGGWETQYF. The CDR3 bases are TGTGCCAGCAGAGGGACAGGGGGGTGGGAGACCCAGTACTTC.

The chain is built from TRBV7-2 and TRBJ2-3; tentative D call: TRBD1 (5 bases). The ends were cut back, 4 bases at V and 1 base at J, with 12 bases in the middle. The CDR3 consists of 15 residues. CDR1 is SGHTA and CDR2 is FQGNSA in the germline V gene. Here the CDR3 DNA reads TGTGCCAGCAGCTCGTACAGGTCGGGCACAGATACGCAGTATTTT. It codes for CASSSYRSGTDTQYF.

The genes are TRBV24-1 and TRBJ1-2, with D tentatively TRBD1 (5 bases). V dropped 7 bases and J dropped 5 bases, with 10 bases sitting between them. Germline-derived CDR1 and CDR2 are KGHDR and SFDVKD. The CDR3 sequence is 12 residues long. The DNA of the CDR3 is TGTGCCACCAGGGGACTGGATTATGGCTACACCTTC. Translating gives CATRGLDYGYTF.

This rearrangement joins TRBV4-2 to TRBJ2-3; the match to TRBD2 covers 9 bases. The germline V gene has CDR1 LGHNA and CDR2 YNFKEQ. V lost 1 base, J lost 0 bases, and 11 bases stayed unmatched. There are 19 residues in the CDR3. CDR3 residues: CASSQVVGAGGTSTDTQYF. The DNA of the CDR3 is TGTGCCAGCAGCCAAGTGGTCGGGGCGGGAGGGACTAGCACAGATACGCAGTATTTT.

This chain links TRBV19 with TRBJ1-5; D remains unclear. Germline V gene lookup returns CDR1 LNHDA and CDR2 SQIVND (reference sequence). This CDR3 is 14 amino acids long. Trimming removed 1 base at V and 7 bases at J, with 11 bases between. The CDR3 sequence: CASSIVPGRQPQHF. CDR3 coding DNA: TGTGCCAGTAGTATAGTCCCTGGAAGACAGCCCCAGCATTTT.

The V and J genes are TRBV5-3 and TRBJ2-1, with unresolved D. TRBV5-3 is reported as an ORF; its role is uncertain. There are 12 residues in the CDR3. Deletions cut 6 bases from V and 15 bases from J, with 19 bases between. The CDR3 reads CARIYGPDRLFF. In nucleotides, the CDR3 is TGTGCCAGAATTTATGGACCCGATAGACTGTTCTTC.

The V call is TRBV6-5, the J call TRBJ2-1; no reliable D call. The germline V gene has CDR1 MNHEY and CDR2 SVGAGI. The CDR3 has 16 residues. Trimming removed 4 bases at V and 1 base at J, with 14 bases between. The CDR3 spells CASSSRWAGSYNEQFF. The DNA for the CDR3 is TGTGCCAGCAGTTCCCGCTGGGCTGGGTCCTACAATGAGCAGTTCTTC.

This clone was observed once. V and J are TRBV30 and TRBJ1-2; 8 bases are shared with TRBD1. The CDR3 covers 15 residues. The ends lost 8 bases at V and 4 bases at J; junction bases unmatched: 15. CDR1 and CDR2 (germline): GTSNPN, SVGIG (reference sequence). The CDR3 protein is CALSPGGASVYGYTF. DNA for the CDR3: TGTGCCCTCAGTCCAGGGGGCGCATCGGTCTATGGCTACACCTTC.

V gene TRBV6-5 combines with J gene TRBJ2-7; tentatively, D is TRBD1 (5 bases). Per the germline V gene, CDR1 is MNHEY and CDR2 is SVGAGI. The CDR3 sequence is 13 residues long. Trimming removed 11 bases at V and 1 base at J, with 15 bases between. The CDR3 spells CAVTRTGSYEQYF. The CDR3 coding sequence is TGTGCCGTCACCCGCACAGGTTCCTACGAGCAGTACTTC.

The genes are TRBV2 and TRBJ2-5; 15 nucleotides match TRBD2. The germline CDR1 and CDR2 sequences are SNHLY and FYNNEI. The CDR3 covers 16 residues. V shed 3 bases and J 5 bases; nucleotides not matched to a gene: 4. CDR3 DNA: TGTGCCAGCAGTGAGGGACTAGCGGGGGGCTATGAGACCCAGTACTTC. Its protein is CASSEGLAGGYETQYF.

The chain is built from TRBV7-9 and TRBJ1-1; D gene ambiguous. The germline gives CDR1 SEHNR, CDR2 FQNEAQ (reference sequence). CDR3 length: 13 residues. The V gene lost 5 bases and the J gene lost 3 bases, with 10 bases spanning the gap. The CDR3 nucleotides read TGTGCCAGCAGCCGGATTGGGGACACTGAAGCTTTCTTT. As protein: CASSRIGDTEAFF.

The V and J genes are TRBV5-1 and TRBJ2-7, with D possibly being TRBD1 or TRBD2 (6 bases each). CDR3 size: 13 residues. Trimming removed 2 bases from V and 6 bases from J, with 12 bases in between. Germline CDR1 and CDR2: SGHRS and YFSETQ. The chain's CDR3 is CASSLTGGLEQYF. The CDR3 DNA reads TGCGCCAGCAGCTTAACTGGGGGGCTCGAGCAGTACTTC.

The chain is built from TRBV11-2 and TRBJ2-7, with 7 bases fitting TRBD1. Per the germline V gene, CDR1 is SGHAT and CDR2 is FQNNGV. There are 13 residues in the CDR3. Losses at the gene ends were 6 bases for V and 2 bases for J; bases not matched to a gene: 4. The CDR3: CASSWTGPYEQYF. CDR3 nucleotide sequence: TGTGCCAGCAGTTGGACAGGCCCCTACGAGCAGTACTTC.

This chain links TRBV3-1 (or the pseudogene TRBV3-2) with TRBJ1-1; tentative D call: TRBD1 (5 bases). CDR3 size: 14 residues. V gave up 4 bases and J gave up 0 bases, with 9 bases separating them. Germline CDR1 LGHDT, CDR2 YNNKEL (reference sequence). In DNA form, the CDR3 reads TGTGCCAGCAGCCTAGAGACAGTGAACACTGAAGCTTTCTTT. Translating gives CASSLETVNTEAFF.

This clone was seen a few times. V usage is TRBV5-5 and J usage is TRBJ1-2; D is uncertain. Germline assignment: CDR1 SGHKS and CDR2 YYEKEE (reference sequence). The CDR3 is 17 amino acids. V lost 1 base to trimming and J lost 2 bases, with 18 bases between them. CDR3 sequence: CASSLRIRAERNYGYTF. In DNA, the CDR3 is TGTGCCAGCAGCTTGCGAATTCGGGCTGAGCGGAACTATGGCTACACCTTC.

The chain joins TRBV5-1 to TRBJ2-3; 9 nucleotides align to TRBD2. V was clipped by 6 bases and J by 4 bases; unmatched bases: 18. The germline V gene has CDR1 SGHRS and CDR2 YFSETQ. This CDR3 spans 18 amino acids. This chain's CDR3 is CASTLPKLAGVLPDTQYF. CDR3 nucleotide sequence: TGCGCCAGCACCCTCCCAAAGTTAGCGGGAGTGTTGCCAGATACGCAGTATTTT.

V is TRBV9 and J is TRBJ2-7, with D maybe TRBD2 (6 bases). The V end lost 0 bases, the J end lost 4 bases, and 14 bases lay between the germline ends. Germline V CDR1 and CDR2: SGDLS, YYNGEE. The CDR3 is 15 residues long. The CDR3 DNA reads TGTGCCAGCAGCGTAGGGCCCGGGGGAAAATACGAGCAGTACTTC. Amino acids: CASSVGPGGKYEQYF.